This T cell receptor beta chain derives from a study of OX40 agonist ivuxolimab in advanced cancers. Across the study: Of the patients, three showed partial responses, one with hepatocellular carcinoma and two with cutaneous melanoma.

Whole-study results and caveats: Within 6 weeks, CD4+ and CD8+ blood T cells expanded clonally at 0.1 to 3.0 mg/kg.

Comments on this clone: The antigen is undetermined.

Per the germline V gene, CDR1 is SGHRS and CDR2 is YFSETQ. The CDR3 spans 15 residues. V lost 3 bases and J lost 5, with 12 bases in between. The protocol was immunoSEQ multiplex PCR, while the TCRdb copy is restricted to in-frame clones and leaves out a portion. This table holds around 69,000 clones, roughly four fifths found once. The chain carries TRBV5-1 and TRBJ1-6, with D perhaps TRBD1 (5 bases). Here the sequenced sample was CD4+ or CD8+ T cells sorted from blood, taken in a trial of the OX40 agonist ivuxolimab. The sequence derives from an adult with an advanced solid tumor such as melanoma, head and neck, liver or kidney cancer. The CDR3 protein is CASSSGTADNSPLHF. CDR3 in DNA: TGCGCCAGCAGCTCCGGGACGGCCGATAATTCACCCCTCCACTTT.